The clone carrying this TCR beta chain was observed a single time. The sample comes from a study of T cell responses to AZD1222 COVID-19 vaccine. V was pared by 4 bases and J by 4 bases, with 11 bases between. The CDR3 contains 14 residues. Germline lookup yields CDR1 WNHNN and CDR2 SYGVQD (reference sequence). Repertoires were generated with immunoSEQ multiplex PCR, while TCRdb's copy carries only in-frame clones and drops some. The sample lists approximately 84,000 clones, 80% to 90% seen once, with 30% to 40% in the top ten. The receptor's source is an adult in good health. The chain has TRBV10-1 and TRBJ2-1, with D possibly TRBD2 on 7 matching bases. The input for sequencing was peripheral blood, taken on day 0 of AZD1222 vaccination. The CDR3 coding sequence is TGCGCCAGCAGTGGGACAGCGGGGTACAATGAGCAGTTCTTC. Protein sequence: CASSGTAGYNEQFF.